The TCR beta chain under discussion was sequenced for a study of blood T cell repertoires in COVID-19. Across the whole study: Acute and convalescent COVID-19 samples came from the United States, Italy and Spain. T cells, B-cell-depleted T cells, or PBMCs provided the cDNA or gDNA that served as material.

Per the authors' pipeline: From reference gene primer amplification, estimates of nucleated cell counts were derived. TCRdb's copy holds only in-frame clones and misses some; the assay was immunoSEQ multiplex PCR. V, J and clone size reflect that table, while D and trimming were determined from the DNA. The table shows about 150,000 clones, with over 75% occurring only once. The CDR3 length is 15 residues. CDR1 SGHNT and CDR2 YENEEA come from the germline V gene. V was trimmed by 0 bases and J by 2 bases, leaving 9 bases between them. This chain uses TRBV11-3 with TRBJ2-3; TRBD1 is a possible D gene (5 bases). The sequencing input was peripheral blood. The receptor comes from a human donor in a cohort sampled during active COVID-19. This CDR3 reads CASSLDGANTDTQYF. CDR3 in DNA: TGTGCCAGCAGCTTAGATGGGGCAAACACAGATACGCAGTATTTT.